This T cell receptor (beta chain) was captured in a study of cytomegalovirus exposure and HLA in healthy donors. The overall study: From 150 million to 200 million T cells, an earlier analysis saw around 120 million unique TCR beta sequences.

The V gene's germline CDR1 is SGHNT and CDR2 YYREEE (reference sequence). V was clipped by 4 bases and J by 0 bases, with 5 bases between them. The CDR3 extends over 13 amino acids. To note about this clone: Its antigen is undetermined.

Study-wide findings and caveats: Association of a missense DCLRE1C variant with TCR beta V- and J-gene trimming was reported in a later analysis.

In the PCR, 60 Vbeta and 13 Jbeta primers were used. Profiled with immunoSEQ multiplex PCR; TCRdb holds only in-frame clones, not every one. The table records around 93,000 clones, just under 80% of them present only once. The rearrangement joins TRBV5-4 to TRBJ2-1; D ambiguous. Material for sequencing was PBMCs. The sequence derives from a woman aged 40 to 49 in good health and CMV-seronegative. CDR3 DNA sequence: TGTGCCAGCAGCGCTAGCTCCTACAATGAGCAGTTCTTC. It specifies CASSASSYNEQFF.